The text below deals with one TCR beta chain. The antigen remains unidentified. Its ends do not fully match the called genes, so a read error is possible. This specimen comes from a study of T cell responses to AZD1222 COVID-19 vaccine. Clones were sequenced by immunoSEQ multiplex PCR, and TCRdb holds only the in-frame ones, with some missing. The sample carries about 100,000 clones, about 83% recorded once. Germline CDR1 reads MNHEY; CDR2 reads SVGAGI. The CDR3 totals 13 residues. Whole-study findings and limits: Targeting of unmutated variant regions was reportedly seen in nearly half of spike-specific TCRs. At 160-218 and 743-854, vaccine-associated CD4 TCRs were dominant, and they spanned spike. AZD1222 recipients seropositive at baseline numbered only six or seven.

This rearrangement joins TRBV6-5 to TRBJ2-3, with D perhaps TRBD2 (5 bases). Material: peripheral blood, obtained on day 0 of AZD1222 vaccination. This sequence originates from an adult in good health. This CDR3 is CASSNSLAAAQYF. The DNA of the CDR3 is TGTGCCAGCAGTAACTCCCTAGCTGCTGCGCAGTATTTT.